The clone carrying this TCR beta chain was seen ten or more times. Its antigen remains unidentified. This sample is drawn from a study of T cells in Graves' hyperthyroidism and ophthalmopathy. About the study: Peripheral blood was collected at initial diagnosis, before any treatment.

Study-wide points: Most expanded thyroid clonotypes above 0.001 also appeared in blood.

Amplified regions were TCR beta CDR3 sequences from RNA transcripts. During a first-round RT-PCR of the TCR CDR3, the HTBI primer set was used. A single record per CDR3 protein comes from TCRdb applying MiXCR to the multiplex PCR reads. The profile shows 690,000 or so distinct CDR3 sequences, approximately 18% of them singletons. With 6 bases removed from V and 6 bases from J, the gap between germline ends came to 15 bases. The CDR3 extends over 14 amino acids. The blood sample dates from first hyperthyroidism diagnosis, preceding any ophthalmopathy symptoms. Sequenced sample: blood. The rearrangement joins TRBV12-3 or TRBV12-4 to TRBJ1-5, with D possibly TRBD1 on 5 matching bases. This TCR came from a woman aged 45-60 years with Graves' hyperthyroidism that later progressed to Graves' ophthalmopathy. The CDR3 here is CASSRGGGPQPQHF. The CDR3 DNA reads as TGTGCCAGCAGCCGGGGGGGAGGACCTCAGCCCCAGCATTTT.